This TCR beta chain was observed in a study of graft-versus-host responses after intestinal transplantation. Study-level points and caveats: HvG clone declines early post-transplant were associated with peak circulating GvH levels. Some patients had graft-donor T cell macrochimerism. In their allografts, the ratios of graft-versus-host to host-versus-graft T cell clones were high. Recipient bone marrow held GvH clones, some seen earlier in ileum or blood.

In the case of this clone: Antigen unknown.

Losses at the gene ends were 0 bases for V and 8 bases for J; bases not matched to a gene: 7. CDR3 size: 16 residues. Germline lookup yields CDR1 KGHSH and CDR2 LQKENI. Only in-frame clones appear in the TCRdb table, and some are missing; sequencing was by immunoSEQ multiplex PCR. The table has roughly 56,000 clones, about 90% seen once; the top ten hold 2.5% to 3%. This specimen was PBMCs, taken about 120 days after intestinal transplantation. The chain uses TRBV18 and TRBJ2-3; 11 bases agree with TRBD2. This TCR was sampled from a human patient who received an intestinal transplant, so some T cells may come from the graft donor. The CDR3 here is CASSPPLAGGQGTQYF. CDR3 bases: TGTGCCAGCTCACCACCCCTAGCGGGGGGCCAAGGTACGCAGTATTTT. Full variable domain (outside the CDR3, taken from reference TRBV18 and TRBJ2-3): NAGVMQNPRHLVRRRGQEARLRCSPMKGHSHVYWYRQLPEEGLKFMVYLQKENIIDESGMPKERFSAEFPKEGPSILRIQQVVRGDSAAYFCASSPPLAGGQGTQYFGPGTRLTVL.